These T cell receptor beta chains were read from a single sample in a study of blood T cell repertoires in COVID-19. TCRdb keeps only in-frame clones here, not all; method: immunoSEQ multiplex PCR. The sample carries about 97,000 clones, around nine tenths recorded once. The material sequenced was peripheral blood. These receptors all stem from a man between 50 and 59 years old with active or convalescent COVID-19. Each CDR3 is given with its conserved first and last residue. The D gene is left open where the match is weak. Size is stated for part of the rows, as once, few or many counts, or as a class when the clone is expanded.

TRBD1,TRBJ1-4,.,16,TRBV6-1,CASSEQPGQGSEKLFF,TGTGCCAGCAGTGAGCAACCGGGACAGGGGAGCGAAAAACTGTTTTTT
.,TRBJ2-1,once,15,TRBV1,CTSSQDKQSYNEQFF,TGCACCAGCAGCCAAGATAAACAGTCATACAATGAGCAGTTCTTC
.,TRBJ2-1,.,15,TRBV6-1,CASSERGEAYNEQFF,TGTGCCAGCAGTGAACGAGGCGAGGCCTACAATGAGCAGTTCTTC
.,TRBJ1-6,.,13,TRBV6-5,CASREVDNSPLHF,TGTGCCAGCAGGGAGGTGGATAATTCACCCCTCCACTTT
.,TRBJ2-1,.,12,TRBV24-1,CATSRTDNEQFF,TGTGCCACCAGCCGGACAGACAATGAGCAGTTCTTC
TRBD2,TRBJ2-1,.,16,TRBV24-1,CATSDDSGDSYNEQFF,TGTGCCACCAGTGATGATAGCGGGGATTCCTACAATGAGCAGTTCTTC
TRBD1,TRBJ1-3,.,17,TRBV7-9,CASSSNPGTGGKNTIYF,TGTGCCAGCAGCTCTAATCCCGGGACAGGGGGCAAAAACACCATATATTTT
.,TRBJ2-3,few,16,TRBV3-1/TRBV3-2,CASSQDWGDRTDTQYF,TGTGCCAGCAGCCAAGATTGGGGGGACCGCACAGATACGCAGTATTTT
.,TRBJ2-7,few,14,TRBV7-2,CASSLYKQSNEQYF,TGTGCCAGCAGCTTATATAAACAGTCCAACGAGCAGTACTTC
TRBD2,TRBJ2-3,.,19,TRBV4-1,CASSQVITSGGASTDTQYF,TGCGCCAGCAGCCAAGTGATTACTAGCGGGGGGGCGAGCACAGATACGCAGTATTTT
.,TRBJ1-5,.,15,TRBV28,CASSSGGGSDQPQHF,TGTGCCAGCAGTTCGGGTGGGGGGAGTGATCAGCCCCAGCATTTT
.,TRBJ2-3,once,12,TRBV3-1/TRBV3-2,CATGTSTDTQYF,TGTGCCACAGGGACTAGCACAGATACGCAGTATTTT
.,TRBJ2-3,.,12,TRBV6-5,CASSYAGDTQYF,TGTGCCAGCAGTTACGCCGGGGATACGCAGTATTTT
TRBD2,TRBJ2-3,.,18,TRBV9,CASSVGGLAGVITDTQYF,TGTGCCAGCAGCGTAGGGGGACTAGCGGGGGTGATAACAGATACGCAGTATTTT
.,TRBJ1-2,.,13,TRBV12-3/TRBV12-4,CASCDRSYYGYTF,TGTGCCAGCTGCGACAGGTCCTACTATGGCTACACCTTC
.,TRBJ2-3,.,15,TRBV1,CTSSPGLVGTDTQYF,TGCACCAGCAGTCCGGGACTAGTCGGCACAGATACGCAGTATTTT
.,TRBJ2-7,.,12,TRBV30,CAWSQSSYEQYF,TGTGCCTGGAGCCAGTCTTCCTACGAGCAGTACTTC
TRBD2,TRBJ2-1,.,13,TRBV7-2,CASRLAGNNEQFF,TGTGCCAGCAGACTAGCGGGGAACAATGAGCAGTTCTTC
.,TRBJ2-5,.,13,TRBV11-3,CASSYRDQETQYF,TGTGCCAGCAGCTACCGGGACCAAGAGACCCAGTACTTC
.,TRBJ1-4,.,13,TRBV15,CATSSATNEKLFF,TGTGCCACCAGCAGCGCAACTAATGAAAAACTGTTTTTT
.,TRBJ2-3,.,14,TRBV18,CASSPRLSTDTQYF,TGTGCCAGCTCACCACGACTTAGCACAGATACGCAGTATTTT
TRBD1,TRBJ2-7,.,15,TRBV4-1,CASSLSGTGIKEQYF,TGCGCCAGCAGCCTTTCCGGGACAGGGATTAAGGAGCAGTACTTC
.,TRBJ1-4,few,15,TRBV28,CAIERAGATNEKLFF,TGTGCCATCGAGAGGGCAGGGGCAACTAATGAAAAACTGTTTTTT
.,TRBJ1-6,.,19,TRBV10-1,CASSVRKSVHRSYNSPLHF,TGCGCCAGCAGTGTCCGGAAGAGCGTCCACCGCTCCTATAATTCACCCCTCCACTTT
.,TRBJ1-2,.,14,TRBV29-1,CSVGTDRPSYGYTF,TGCAGCGTGGGTACCGACAGACCCTCCTATGGCTACACCTTC
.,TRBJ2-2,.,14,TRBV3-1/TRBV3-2,CASSQAWNTGELFF,TGTGCCAGCAGCCAAGCATGGAACACCGGGGAGCTGTTTTTT
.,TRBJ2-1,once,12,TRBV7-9,CASSSYGNEQFF,TGTGCCAGCAGCTCATACGGCAATGAGCAGTTCTTC
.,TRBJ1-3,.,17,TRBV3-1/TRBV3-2,CASSQDWPDSSGNTIYF,TGTGCCAGCAGCCAAGATTGGCCGGACAGCTCTGGAAACACCATATATTTT
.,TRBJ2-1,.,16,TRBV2,CASSGTPPGSYNEQFF,TGTGCCAGCAGTGGTACCCCCCCAGGCTCCTACAATGAGCAGTTCTTC
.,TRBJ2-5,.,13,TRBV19,CASSTWGEETQYF,TGTGCCAGTAGTACCTGGGGAGAGGAGACCCAGTACTTC
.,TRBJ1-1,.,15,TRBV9,CASSPRDTVNTEAFF,TGTGCCAGCAGCCCCCGGGACACGGTGAACACTGAAGCTTTCTTT
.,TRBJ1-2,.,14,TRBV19,CASSRDSRNYGYTF,TGTGCCAGTAGTAGGGACTCTAGAAACTATGGCTACACCTTC
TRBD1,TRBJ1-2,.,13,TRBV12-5,CASGLGTGYGYTF,TGTGCTAGTGGTTTGGGGACAGGTTATGGCTACACCTTC
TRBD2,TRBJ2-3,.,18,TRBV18,CASSRWTSGGTSTDTQYF,TGTGCCAGCTCTCGATGGACTAGCGGGGGGACCAGCACAGATACGCAGTATTTT
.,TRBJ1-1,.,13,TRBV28,CASSLEGNTEAFF,TGTGCCAGCAGTCTGGAGGGCAACACTGAAGCTTTCTTT
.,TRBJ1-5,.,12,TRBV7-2,CASSSRDQPQHF,TGTGCCAGCAGCTCTCGCGATCAGCCCCAGCATTTT